This is a list of T cell receptor beta chains from one sample in a study of response to subunit inactivated influenza vaccine. MiXCR, applied by TCRdb to the RT-PCR reads, yields one record per CDR3 protein. The table records about 500,000 distinct CDR3 sequences, around 7.7% of them present only once. The sequencing used PBMCs from blood, collected about 24 months after vaccination. The receptors here all came from a man between 50 and 69 years old who received an inactivated influenza vaccine. CDR3s include the opening cysteine and the closing phenylalanine or tryptophan. The D gene is left open where the match is weak. Clone size is stated in some rows and not others, as once, few, many or a class when expanded.

cdr3_aa v_call clone_size d_call j_call
CSVTAWGTQYF TRBV20-1 NA NA TRBJ2-5
CASSFSGRDQPQHF TRBV7-2 NA NA TRBJ1-5
CATRAVTQYF TRBV10-3 many NA TRBJ2-3
CAWSNSEVTEAFF TRBV30 many NA TRBJ1-1
CASSHISGTGDETQYF TRBV4-3 few TRBD1 TRBJ2-5
CAIGQGATNEKLFF TRBV10-3 few TRBD1 TRBJ1-4
CASSVSPLLQETQYF TRBV9 NA NA TRBJ2-5
CASSSGTATTNEKLFF TRBV6-1 NA TRBD1 TRBJ1-4
CSARVAVSNQPQHF TRBV20-1 few NA TRBJ1-5
CASSSGGSADTQYF TRBV12-3/TRBV12-4 few TRBD1 TRBJ2-3
CASRDPGPATEAFF TRBV25-1 few NA TRBJ1-1
CASTGQGPYEQYF TRBV5-1 NA NA TRBJ2-7
CSATTTDRGWYSPLHF TRBV20-1 NA TRBD1 TRBJ1-6
CASSNLSIYGYTF TRBV12-3/TRBV12-4 NA NA TRBJ1-2
CASSLLSASHNEQFF TRBV28 few NA TRBJ2-1
CASSPGFVKETQYF TRBV18 few NA TRBJ2-5
CASSPTPTGNYGYTF TRBV12-3/TRBV12-4 few TRBD1 TRBJ1-2
CASSEPSPDQPQHF TRBV6-1 NA NA TRBJ1-5
CASSLARASGEQFF TRBV7-9 NA TRBD2 TRBJ2-1
CSARGGHSYEQYF TRBV20-1 many NA TRBJ2-7
CASSLAVGGELFF TRBV7-2 NA NA TRBJ2-2
CAISGVAGGSLSSYNEQFF TRBV10-3 NA TRBD2 TRBJ2-1
CATSDLRLLSGDQPQHF TRBV24-1 NA NA TRBJ1-5
CASSTRQGSYNSPLHF TRBV7-2 NA TRBD1 TRBJ1-6
CASSQEWRTSHTDTQYF TRBV4-3 NA NA TRBJ2-3
CASGKSLANEQYF TRBV28 few NA TRBJ2-7
CASGTLGLSYEQYF TRBV6-1 few NA TRBJ2-7
CASSSLLSDPFF TRBV6-2/TRBV6-3 many NA TRBJ2-1
CASSAYYGYTF TRBV9 few NA TRBJ1-2
CASSPDRGGQPQHF TRBV7-2 many TRBD1 TRBJ1-5
CASSAQMDNEKLFF TRBV6-1 few NA TRBJ1-4
CSVAGQQLLNTEAFF TRBV29-1 many NA TRBJ1-1
CASSEYRTGSPWWVEFF TRBV25-1 few NA TRBJ2-1